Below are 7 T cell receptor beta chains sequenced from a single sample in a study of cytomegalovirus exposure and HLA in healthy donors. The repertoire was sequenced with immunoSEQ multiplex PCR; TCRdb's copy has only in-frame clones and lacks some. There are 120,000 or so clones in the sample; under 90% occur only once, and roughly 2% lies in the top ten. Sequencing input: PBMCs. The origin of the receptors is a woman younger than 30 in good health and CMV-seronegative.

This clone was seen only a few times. CDR3 sequence (DNA): TGTGCCAGCAGCTTAAAGGAGTTTAATGAAAAACTGTTTTTT. Translated: CASSLKEFNEKLFF. V is TRBV13 and J is TRBJ1-4; D not resolved. V gave up 2 bases and J gave up 4 bases, with 8 bases separating them. CDR3 length: 14 amino acids. In germline, CDR1 is PRHDT, CDR2 FYEKMQ (reference sequence).

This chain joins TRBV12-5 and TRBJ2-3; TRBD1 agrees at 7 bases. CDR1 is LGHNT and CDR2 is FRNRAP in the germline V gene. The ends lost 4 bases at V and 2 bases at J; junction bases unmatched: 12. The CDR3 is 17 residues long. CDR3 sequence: CASGYWTGPGPTDTQYF. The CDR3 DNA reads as TGTGCTAGTGGTTATTGGACAGGCCCTGGACCCACAGATACGCAGTATTTT. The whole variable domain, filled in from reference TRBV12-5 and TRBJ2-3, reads DARVTQTPRHKVTEMGQEVTMRCQPILGHNTVFWYRQTMMQGLELLAYFRNRAPLDDSGMPKDRFSAEMPDATLATLKIQPSEPRDSAVYFCASGYWTGPGPTDTQYFGPGTRLTVL.

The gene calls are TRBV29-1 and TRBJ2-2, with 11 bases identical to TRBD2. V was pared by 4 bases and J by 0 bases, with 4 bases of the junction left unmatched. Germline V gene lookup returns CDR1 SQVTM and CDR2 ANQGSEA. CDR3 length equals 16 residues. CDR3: CSVGLAGGTNTGELFF. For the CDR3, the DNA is TGCAGCGTTGGTCTAGCGGGAGGCACGAACACCGGGGAGCTGTTTTTT.

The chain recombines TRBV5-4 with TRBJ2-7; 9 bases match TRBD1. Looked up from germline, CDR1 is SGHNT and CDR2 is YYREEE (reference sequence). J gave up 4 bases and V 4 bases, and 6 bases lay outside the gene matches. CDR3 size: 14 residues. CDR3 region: CASSQGQGLYEQYF. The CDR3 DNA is TGTGCCAGCAGCCAGGGACAGGGTCTTTACGAGCAGTACTTC.

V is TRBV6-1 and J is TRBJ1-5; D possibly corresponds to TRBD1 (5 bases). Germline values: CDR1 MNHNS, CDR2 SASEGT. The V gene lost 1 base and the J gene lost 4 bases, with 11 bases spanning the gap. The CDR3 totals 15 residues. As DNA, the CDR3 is TGTGCCAGCAGTGAAGTCGGCGGGGGGAATCAGCCCCAGCATTTT. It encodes CASSEVGGGNQPQHF.

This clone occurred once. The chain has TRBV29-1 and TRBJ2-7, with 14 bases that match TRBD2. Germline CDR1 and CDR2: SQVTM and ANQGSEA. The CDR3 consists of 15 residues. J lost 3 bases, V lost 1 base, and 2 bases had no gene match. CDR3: CSVEGGTSGSYEQYF. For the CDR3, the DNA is TGCAGCGTTGAAGGTGGGACTAGCGGGAGCTACGAGCAGTACTTC.

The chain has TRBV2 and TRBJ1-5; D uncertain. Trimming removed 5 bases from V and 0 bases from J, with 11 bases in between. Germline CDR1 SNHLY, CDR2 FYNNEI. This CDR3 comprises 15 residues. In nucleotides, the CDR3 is TGTGCCAGCAGTATCCGCCTAATTAGCAATCAGCCCCAGCATTTT. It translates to CASSIRLISNQPQHF.